This entry features one T cell receptor (beta chain) sequence. Using immunoSEQ multiplex PCR, the repertoire was profiled, and TCRdb retains in-frame clones only, with some absent. The table has over 100,000 clones, 80% to 90% seen once. The source of the sample is a study of T cell responses to AZD1222 COVID-19 vaccine. The CDR3 loop spans 14 amino acids. Germline V gene lookup returns CDR1 SGHTS and CDR2 YDEGEE. V gave up 2 bases and J gave up 8 bases, with 13 bases separating them. This receptor was obtained from an adult in good health. This sample comprised peripheral blood, obtained on day 0 of AZD1222 vaccination. The V gene is TRBV5-8, the J gene TRBJ1-4; tentatively, D is TRBD1 (6 bases). Here the CDR3 reads CASSFRGQVEKLFF. The CDR3 DNA is TGTGCCAGCAGCTTCAGGGGTCAGGTGGAAAAACTGTTTTTT.